Following are 28 T cell receptor beta chains from one sample sequenced in a study of immune evolution from preneoplasia to lung adenocarcinoma. The data were produced by immunoSEQ multiplex PCR, yet TCRdb's version contains in-frame clones alone and is incomplete. The table lists almost 5,000 clones, roughly four fifths of them singletons. The specimen was FFPE minimally invasive lung adenocarcinoma tissue. The receptor set was obtained from a person between 45 and 75 years old with lung adenocarcinoma.

This sequence joins TRBV2 and TRBJ2-2, with D perhaps being TRBD1 or TRBD2 (5 bases each). This CDR3 spans 16 amino acids. The V gene's germline CDR1 is SNHLY and CDR2 FYNNEI. V shed 4 bases and J shed 0 bases, with 12 bases lying between them. The DNA for the CDR3 is TGTGCCAGCAGTGCCCAGAGGGGTGCGAACACCGGGGAGCTGTTTTTT. Translating it yields CASSAQRGANTGELFF.

About this clone itself: At one boundary the junction diverges from the germline segment, which might be a read error. Other DNA variants within this sample encode the same CDR3. This chain uses TRBV7-2 with TRBJ2-5; D not certain. Germline V lookup: CDR1 SGHTA, CDR2 FQGNSA. There are 13 residues in the CDR3. CDR3 nucleotides: TGTGCCAGCAGCTTAAGAGTTCAAGAAACCCAGTACTTC. Its protein is CASSLRVQETQYF.

CDR3 sequence: CASSVFGGEETQYF. The CDR3 nucleotides are TGTGCCAGCAGCGTCTTCGGGGGGGAAGAGACCCAGTACTTC. This chain joins TRBV9 and TRBJ2-5; 8 bases map to TRBD2. Per germline, CDR1 SGDLS and CDR2 YYNGEE. J lost 3 bases, V lost 2 bases, and 3 bases had no gene match. The CDR3 is 14 amino acids.

The genes are TRBV7-2 and TRBJ1-2, with D hard to call. CDR1 and CDR2 (germline): SGHTA, FQGNSA. V lost 4 bases to trimming and J lost 8 bases, with 11 bases between them. This CDR3 comprises 12 residues. The CDR3 reads CASSSPPGGYTF. The CDR3 nucleotides are TGTGCCAGCAGCTCACCCCCAGGCGGCTACACCTTC.

The chain carries TRBV10-3 and TRBJ2-2; D gene ambiguous. Germline V gives CDR1 ENHRY, CDR2 SYGVKD. This CDR3 is 13 amino acids long. The V end lost 0 bases, the J end lost 9 bases, and 8 bases lay between the germline ends. Written as DNA, the CDR3 is TGTGCCATCAGTGAGTCAAGGACCCGGGAGCTGTTTTTT. Protein product: CAISESRTRELFF.

By its share, this clone is large. The sample holds other DNA sequences that translate to the same CDR3. The chain recombines TRBV7-6 with TRBJ1-1; D is unresolved. The CDR3 contains 14 residues. Germline lookup yields CDR1 SGHVS and CDR2 FNYEAQ. V gave up 0 bases and J gave up 0 bases, with 5 bases separating them. Here the CDR3 DNA reads TGTGCCAGCAGCTTAGCCGGGGTGAACACTGAAGCTTTCTTT. It codes for CASSLAGVNTEAFF.

The chain carries TRBV6-1 and TRBJ1-1, with unresolved D. This CDR3 contains 12 residues. Germline CDR1 MNHNS, CDR2 SASEGT. V lost 7 bases to trimming and J lost 3 bases, with 9 bases between them. CDR3 nucleotides: TGTGCCAGCATCGAACACCACACTGAAGCTTTCTTT. Translating gives CASIEHHTEAFF.

This chain joins TRBV30 and TRBJ1-2; D uncertain. CDR1 is GTSNPN, CDR2 SVGIG, per germline (reference sequence). The CDR3 length is 11 residues. V dropped 0 bases and J dropped 10 bases, with 9 bases sitting between them. The CDR3 sequence is CAWSVGILYTF. The DNA for the CDR3 is TGTGCCTGGAGTGTAGGGATTCTCTACACCTTC.

Only one count was recorded for this clone. The sample contains more than one DNA sequence encoding this CDR3. V usage is TRBV9 and J usage is TRBJ1-4, with D tentatively TRBD1 (5 bases). The CDR3 spans 15 residues. V gave up 0 bases and J gave up 8 bases, with 14 bases separating them. Germline loops: CDR1 SGDLS, CDR2 YYNGEE. Here the CDR3 DNA reads TGTGCCAGCAGCGTAGCTGAAGGGTCAGGGGAAAAACTGTTTTTT. Protein product: CASSVAEGSGEKLFF.

Turning to this clone: Other nucleotide sequences from this sample produce the same CDR3. As DNA, the CDR3 is TGTGCCAGCAGCGTAGCCGAGGGGAGCGGTGAAAAACTGTTTTTT. Encoded protein: CASSVAEGSGEKLFF. The chain couples TRBV9 to TRBJ1-4; TRBD1 is a possible D gene (5 bases). The germline V and J ends were trimmed by 0 bases and 7 bases, with 13 bases remaining between them. CDR1 and CDR2 (germline): SGDLS, YYNGEE. CDR3 size: 15 residues.

The V call is TRBV30, the J call TRBJ1-1; tentatively, D is TRBD1 (5 bases). CDR1 and CDR2 from the germline V gene are GTSNPN and SVGIG (reference sequence). V lost 4 bases and J 1 base, leaving 10 bases between the germline ends. The CDR3 is made up of 13 amino acids. CDR3 loop: CAWMRDRNTEAFF. The CDR3 DNA is TGTGCCTGGATGCGAGACAGGAACACTGAAGCTTTCTTT.

The rearrangement uses TRBV30 and TRBJ2-1; D remains unclear. The CDR3 extends over 13 amino acids. Germline V gene sequence: CDR1 GTSNPN, CDR2 SVGIG (reference sequence). Trimming took off 1 base at V and 7 bases at J, with 11 bases between the two ends. Here the CDR3 reads CAWSETPMNEQFF. The CDR3 bases are TGTGCCTGGAGTGAGACACCCATGAATGAGCAGTTCTTC.

This clone has just one count. The chain links TRBV13 to TRBJ2-5; D not certain. Between the trimmed V and J ends, which lost 4 bases and 1 base, there was a span of 10 bases. Germline V CDR1 and CDR2: PRHDT, FYEKMQ (reference sequence). The CDR3 totals 14 residues. The CDR3 sequence: CASSSRPAQETQYF. The CDR3 DNA sequence: TGTGCCAGCAGCTCCCGACCAGCCCAAGAGACCCAGTACTTC. The whole variable domain, remainder taken from reference TRBV13 and TRBJ2-5, is AAGVIQSPRHLIKEKRETATLKCYPIPRHDTVYWYQQGPGQDPQFLISFYEKMQSDKGSIPDRFSAQQFSDYHSELNMSSLELGDSALYFCASSSRPAQETQYFGPGTRLLVL.

This clone was picked up a small number of times. The CDR3 DNA is TGTGCCAGCAGCATAGGACAGGGGGCTCAGAGAGACAGGGGCTACACCTTC. This translates into CASSIGQGAQRDRGYTF. The rearrangement joins TRBV7-2 to TRBJ1-2; TRBD1 matches at 11 bases. The CDR3 spans 17 residues. V lost 5 bases and J lost 8; bases outside the gene matches: 16. Germline V CDR1 and CDR2: SGHTA, FQGNSA. The whole variable domain, filled in from reference TRBV7-2 and TRBJ1-2, reads GAGVSQSPSNKVTEKGKDVELRCDPISGHTALYWYRQSLGQGLEFLIYFQGNSAPDKSGLPSDRFSAERTGGSVSTLTIQRTQQEDSAVYLCASSIGQGAQRDRGYTFGSGTRLTVV.

J is TRBJ2-1 and V is TRBV7-9; D possibly corresponds to TRBD1 (5 bases). The germline V gene has CDR1 SEHNR and CDR2 FQNEAQ (reference sequence). This CDR3 has 16 residues. Trimming removed 5 bases at V and 0 bases at J, with 14 bases between. The CDR3 DNA sequence: TGTGCCAGCAGCCCCCAAAGACAGAGCTCCTACAATGAGCAGTTCTTC. Protein: CASSPQRQSSYNEQFF.

The V gene is TRBV9, the J gene TRBJ2-3; D gene ambiguous. CDR1 is SGDLS and CDR2 is YYNGEE in the germline V gene. V shed 0 bases and J shed 1 base, with 6 bases lying between them. The CDR3 sequence is 14 residues long. CDR3 bases: TGTGCCAGCAGCGTAGCAGCGCGCACAGATACGCAGTATTTT. This sequence encodes CASSVAARTDTQYF. Based on the CDR3 plus reference TRBV9 and TRBJ2-3, the full variable domain is DSGVTQTPKHLITATGQRVTLRCSPRSGDLSVYWYQQSLDQGLQFLIQYYNGEERAKGNILERFSAQQFPDLHSELNLSSLELGDSALYFCASSVAARTDTQYFGPGTRLTVL.

This chain uses TRBV6-1 with TRBJ2-7, with 8 positions matching TRBD1. The CDR3 has 13 amino acids. Per the germline V gene, CDR1 is MNHNS and CDR2 is SASEGT. V gave up 7 bases and J gave up 3 bases; unmatched junction bases: 5. In DNA, the CDR3 is TGTGCCAGCAATCAGGGGGCAGGCTACGAGCAGTACTTC. This translates into CASNQGAGYEQYF.

The chain recombines TRBV5-6 with TRBJ1-5; possible D gene TRBD1, 5 bases. Germline V lookup: CDR1 SGHDT, CDR2 YYEEEE. CDR3 length: 16 amino acids. V lost 0 bases to trimming and J lost 2 bases, with 12 bases between them. This CDR3 reads CASSLGGIVGNQPQHF. In DNA form, the CDR3 reads TGTGCCAGCAGCTTGGGGGGCATCGTCGGCAATCAGCCCCAGCATTTT.

This chain joins TRBV6-1 and TRBJ2-3; 8 positions agree with TRBD1. CDR1 MNHNS and CDR2 SASEGT come from the germline V gene. The trim removed 5 bases at V and 2 bases at J, leaving 6 bases unmatched. This CDR3 has 15 residues. In DNA form, the CDR3 reads TGTGCCAGCAGTTTCCGACAGGGGATCACAGATACGCAGTATTTT. The encoded protein is CASSFRQGITDTQYF.

This clone has a single count. The chain employs TRBV28 and TRBJ2-3; TRBD1 matches at 11 bases. Germline loops: CDR1 MDHEN, CDR2 SYDVKM. V shed 6 bases, J shed 4 bases, and the junction held 9 bases outside the gene matches. The CDR3 contains 16 residues. The CDR3 spells CASSSEDRGRADTQYF. The CDR3 DNA is TGTGCCAGCAGCTCCGAGGACAGGGGGCGCGCAGATACGCAGTATTTT.

A few counts support this clone. The chain couples TRBV11-2 to TRBJ2-7, with D uncertain. Germline V gives CDR1 SGHAT, CDR2 FQNNGV. The CDR3 is 13 amino acids. The V and J ends lost 5 bases and 3 bases respectively, with 11 bases between them. The CDR3 DNA is TGTGCCAGCAGCCCAGCAGCCCACTACGAGCAGTACTTC. Its translation is CASSPAAHYEQYF. Using reference TRBV11-2 and TRBJ2-7 for the parts outside the CDR3, the full variable domain is EAGVAQSPRYKIIEKRQSVAFWCNPISGHATLYWYQQILGQGPKLLIQFQNNGVVDDSQLPKDRFSAERLKGVDSTLKIQPAKLEDSAVYLCASSPAAHYEQYFGPGTRLTVT.

CDR3: CASSRDSYTGELFF. Here the CDR3 DNA reads TGCGCCAGCAGCCGAGACAGTTACACCGGGGAGCTGTTTTTT. V is TRBV5-1 and J is TRBJ2-2; a weak D match, TRBD1 (5 bases). CDR3 length equals 14 residues. CDR1 and CDR2 (germline): SGHRS, YFSETQ. V lost 4 bases to trimming and J lost 3 bases, with 10 bases between them. Filled out from reference TRBV5-1 and TRBJ2-2, the complete variable domain reads KAGVTQTPRYLIKTRGQQVTLSCSPISGHRSVSWYQQTPGQGLQFLFEYFSETQRNKGNFPGRFSGRQFSNSRSEMNVSTLELGDSALYLCASSRDSYTGELFFGEGSRLTVL.

V gene TRBV5-8 combines with J gene TRBJ1-2; weak D call: TRBD1 (6 bases). V shed 4 bases and J shed 6 bases, with 13 bases lying between them. The CDR3 runs 13 residues. Germline V CDR1 and CDR2: SGHTS, YDEGEE. The CDR3: CASSNYRADGYTF. DNA of the CDR3: TGTGCCAGCAGCAACTACAGGGCAGATGGCTACACCTTC.

This chain links TRBV7-8 with TRBJ2-1; D remains ambiguous. Germline loops: CDR1 SGHVS, CDR2 FQNEAQ. The CDR3 is 13 residues long. V shed 5 bases and J shed 2 bases, with 7 bases lying between them. The CDR3 region has the DNA TGTGCCAGCAGCCTTGGTACCTACAATGAGCAGTTCTTC. Translation: CASSLGTYNEQFF.

The chain is built from TRBV6-6 and TRBJ1-3, with unresolved D. Trimming removed 5 bases from V and 0 bases from J, with 5 bases in between. The CDR3 is made up of 13 amino acids. Germline CDR1 reads MNHNY; CDR2 reads SVGAGI (reference sequence). This CDR3 reads CASSGSSGNTIYF. The CDR3 DNA reads TGTGCCAGCAGTGGCAGCTCTGGAAACACCATATATTTT.

The chain combines TRBV12-5 with TRBJ2-5; TRBD1 aligns across 10 bases. The CDR3 spans 15 residues. V lost 4 bases, J lost 5 bases, and 7 bases stayed unmatched. From germline, CDR1 is LGHNT and CDR2 FRNRAP. CDR3 residues: CASGWGTGAVETQYF. In DNA form, the CDR3 reads TGTGCTAGTGGTTGGGGGACAGGGGCCGTGGAGACCCAGTACTTC.

V usage is TRBV5-6 and J usage is TRBJ2-5; TRBD2 might be the D (5 bases). Germline-derived CDR1 and CDR2 are SGHDT and YYEEEE. Trimming cost V 4 bases and J 11 bases, with 12 bases left between them. The CDR3 sequence is 11 residues long. The CDR3 nucleotides are TGTGCCAGCAGCATCGGGGTAGGGCAGTACTTC. Translating gives CASSIGVGQYF.

The sample holds a few counts of this clone. The J gene is TRBJ2-5, the V gene TRBV2; TRBD1 might be the D (6 bases). V lost 10 bases, J lost 5 bases, and 23 bases lay in between. This CDR3 has 15 amino acids. CDR1 is SNHLY, CDR2 FYNNEI, per germline. CDR3 sequence reads: CANRKGPQGTETQYF. In nucleotides, the CDR3 is TGTGCCAACAGAAAGGGACCCCAGGGGACGGAGACCCAGTACTTC.